A single sample gave rise to the 17 T cell receptor beta chains below, sequenced in a study of T cells in Graves' hyperthyroidism and ophthalmopathy. RNA transcripts served as the template for amplifying TCR beta CDR3 regions. A set of HTBI primers served as the primers for a first-round RT-PCR of the TCR CDR3. TCRdb fed the multiplex PCR reads into MiXCR, producing one record per CDR3 protein. Here the sample spans approximately 370,000 distinct CDR3 sequences, approximately 15% being singletons. Source material: blood. Every receptor here comes from a woman under 40 with Graves' hyperthyroidism.

This clonotype occurred many times. The CDR3 loop reads CASSQGTPRSTDTQYF. The DNA for the CDR3 is TGTGCCAGCAGCCAAGGGACACCTAGAAGCACAGATACGCAGTATTTT. The gene calls are TRBV3-1 and TRBJ2-3, with TRBD1 as a possible D gene (5 bases). The germline V gene encodes CDR1 LGHDT and CDR2 YNNKEL (reference sequence). The CDR3 spans 16 residues. Trimming removed 1 base from V and 0 bases from J, with 11 bases in between.

The rearrangement uses TRBV4-1 and TRBJ2-7; weak D call: TRBD2 (6 bases). Looked up from germline, CDR1 is MGHRA and CDR2 is YSYEKL. V was pared by 0 bases and J by 0 bases, with 18 bases between. The CDR3 runs to 18 residues. The CDR3 is CASSQEVPRAGFSYEQYF. The CDR3, as DNA: TGCGCCAGCAGCCAAGAGGTCCCGAGGGCGGGGTTCTCCTACGAGCAGTACTTC.

The chain carries TRBV14 and TRBJ2-7, with 9 bases fitting TRBD1. This CDR3 region has 14 residues. Germline V gives CDR1 SGHDN, CDR2 FVKESK. The trim removed 2 bases at V and 5 bases at J, leaving 4 bases unmatched. The CDR3 sequence is CASSQNRGRNEQYF. The CDR3 region has the DNA TGTGCCAGCAGCCAAAACAGGGGGCGGAACGAGCAGTACTTC.

This clonotype was counted ten times or more. The chain couples TRBV4-2 to TRBJ2-7; tentative D call: TRBD1 (5 bases). The length of the CDR3 is 16 residues. Germline CDR1 and CDR2: LGHNA and YNFKEQ. V was clipped by 0 bases and J by 3 bases, with 15 bases between them. The CDR3 loop reads CASSQDPAGQGYEQYF. In nucleotides, the CDR3 is TGTGCCAGCAGCCAAGATCCGGCAGGGCAGGGCTACGAGCAGTACTTC.

At least ten counts were recorded for this clonotype. The chain joins TRBV28 to TRBJ1-2, with 11 bases aligning to TRBD1. With V trimmed by 4 bases and J by 6 bases, 7 bases remained unmatched. Per the germline V gene, CDR1 is MDHEN and CDR2 is SYDVKM. This CDR3 region has 15 residues. The CDR3 DNA is TGTGCCAGCAGTTGGGGACAGGGGGAAGTGGATGGCTACACCTTC. This encodes CASSWGQGEVDGYTF.

This clonotype was seen only once. A much larger clone lies one base from this, so it may be a read error. The chain combines TRBV2 with TRBJ1-5; weak D call: TRBD1 (6 bases). CDR1 is SNHLY, CDR2 FYNNEI, per germline. The length of the CDR3 is 13 residues. Deletions cut 8 bases from V and 6 bases from J, with 14 bases between. CDR3 amino acids: CASVRGSGQPQHF. CDR3 bases: TGTGCCAGCGTCAGGGGTTCTGGTCAGCCCCAGCATTTT.

The V call is TRBV6-7, the J call TRBJ2-1; D remains unclear. TRBV6-7 is an open reading frame whose function is uncertain. Trimming shortened V by 5 bases and J by 3 bases, and 11 bases separated the two germline ends. This CDR3 is built from 14 residues. In nucleotides, the CDR3 is TGTGCCAGCAGTGTCAGTACCTACTACAATGAGCAGTTCTTC. Amino acids: CASSVSTYYNEQFF.

This clonotype has a handful of counts. The chain recombines TRBV27 with TRBJ2-7; D might be TRBD2 (7 bases). CDR1 and CDR2 (germline): MNHEY, SMNVEV (reference sequence). V lost 6 bases and J lost 2, with 17 bases in between. This CDR3 is 15 amino acids long. The CDR3 reads CASSPWGGPTYEQYF. The DNA of the CDR3 is TGTGCCAGCAGCCCATGGGGGGGCCCAACCTACGAGCAGTACTTC.

This chain uses TRBV30 with TRBJ2-2, with D possibly TRBD2 on 5 matching bases. Germline assignment: CDR1 GTSNPN and CDR2 SVGIG (reference sequence). This CDR3 is 14 amino acids long. Deletions cut 2 bases from V and 4 bases from J, with 11 bases between. In nucleotides, the CDR3 is TGTGCCTGGAGTCGCACACGGGGCACCGGGGAGCTGTTTTTT. This sequence encodes CAWSRTRGTGELFF.

This clonotype was detected ten times or more. The rearrangement joins TRBV28 to TRBJ1-6, with no clear D. Germline CDR1 MDHEN, CDR2 SYDVKM. Trimming took 4 bases from V and 12 from J, leaving 13 bases between them. The CDR3 totals 13 residues. This CDR3 is CASSSVGVKPLHF. As DNA, the CDR3 is TGTGCCAGCAGTTCCGTCGGGGTCAAACCCCTCCACTTT.

This clonotype was detected many times. The rearrangement links TRBV20-1 to TRBJ2-7; TRBD2 agrees at 11 bases. From germline, CDR1 is DFQATT and CDR2 SNEGSKA (reference sequence). The CDR3 totals 13 residues. V trimming: 6 bases; J trimming: 3 bases; junction bases outside the gene matches: 4. CDR3 residues: CSALSGRDYEQYF. The CDR3 coding sequence is TGCAGTGCGCTTAGCGGGAGGGACTACGAGCAGTACTTC.

The gene calls are TRBV28 and TRBJ1-4, with D possibly matching TRBD1 (6 bases). CDR1 is MDHEN and CDR2 is SYDVKM in the germline V gene. The CDR3 spans 15 residues. Trimming cost V 8 bases and J 5 bases, with 18 bases left between them. This CDR3 reads CASSGAGLMNEKLFF. DNA for the CDR3: TGTGCCAGCTCGGGGGCAGGGCTAATGAATGAAAAACTGTTTTTT.

The chain has TRBV6-1 and TRBJ2-6; 8 bases map to TRBD1. Trimming took 6 bases from V and 3 from J; bases not matched to a gene: 7. The CDR3 extends over 16 amino acids. Germline V gene lookup returns CDR1 MNHNS and CDR2 SASEGT. This chain's CDR3 is CASSPQGALGANVLTF. CDR3 bases: TGTGCCAGCAGCCCTCAGGGGGCCCTTGGGGCCAACGTCCTGACTTTC.

This clonotype has just a few counts. The rearrangement links TRBV28 to TRBJ2-2; TRBD2 might be the D (5 bases). The V end was cut by 2 bases, the J end by 7 bases, with 17 bases between. The germline gives CDR1 MDHEN, CDR2 SYDVKM. The CDR3 consists of 16 residues. In nucleotides, the CDR3 is TGTGCCAGCAGTTTACCCGGAGGACTCTCCCGCGGGGAGCTGTTTTTT. Translating gives CASSLPGGLSRGELFF.

This clonotype was seen ten or more times. CDR3 bases: TGTGCCAGCAGCTTAGACGGTTACACAGATACGCAGTATTTT. Protein sequence: CASSLDGYTDTQYF. The J gene is TRBJ2-3, the V gene TRBV7-2; D remains unclear. CDR1 and CDR2 from the germline V gene are SGHTA and FQGNSA. V was shortened by 1 base and J by 2 bases, with 7 bases between the two germline ends. This CDR3 has 14 residues.

This clonotype has a handful of counts. The chain recombines TRBV5-1 with TRBJ2-7; 9 nucleotides align to TRBD1. The germline gives CDR1 SGHRS, CDR2 YFSETQ. CDR3 length equals 16 residues. The ends lost 5 bases at V and 2 bases at J; junction bases unmatched: 11. CDR3 loop: CASSPGPGQGTYEQYF. The CDR3 DNA reads as TGCGCCAGCAGTCCCGGACCGGGACAGGGCACCTACGAGCAGTACTTC.

This clonotype was picked up a small number of times. V is TRBV7-9 and J is TRBJ2-7, with D perhaps TRBD1 (6 bases). The V gene lost 5 bases and the J gene lost 3 bases, with 17 bases spanning the gap. CDR1 and CDR2 (germline): SEHNR, FQNEAQ (reference sequence). The CDR3 has 15 amino acids. The CDR3 DNA is TGTGCCAGCAGCCCCGAGAGGGGGAGCCTCTACGAGCAGTACTTC. Translation: CASSPERGSLYEQYF.